This TCR beta chain stems from a study of cytomegalovirus exposure and HLA in healthy donors. Study conclusions and caveats: The classifier reportedly diagnosed cytomegalovirus status with high sensitivity and specificity.

60 Vbeta and 13 Jbeta primers were used in PCR. Here immunoSEQ multiplex PCR was the method, and the copy in TCRdb shows in-frame clones only, minus some. Of under 110,000 clones detected, roughly four fifths appear once; the ten largest clones hold more than 2.5%. Concerning this clone itself: What it binds is unknown.

V dropped 5 bases and J dropped 5 bases, with 13 bases sitting between them. This CDR3 spans 14 amino acids. Germline values: CDR1 MDHEN, CDR2 SYDVKM. The sample was PBMCs. The rearrangement links TRBV28 to TRBJ2-1; maybe TRBD1 (6 bases). This TCR came from a male donor in good health and CMV-seropositive. CDR3 in DNA: TGTGCCAGCAGTCCCGCGGACAGAAACAATGAGCAGTTCTTC. Translating gives CASSPADRNNEQFF.